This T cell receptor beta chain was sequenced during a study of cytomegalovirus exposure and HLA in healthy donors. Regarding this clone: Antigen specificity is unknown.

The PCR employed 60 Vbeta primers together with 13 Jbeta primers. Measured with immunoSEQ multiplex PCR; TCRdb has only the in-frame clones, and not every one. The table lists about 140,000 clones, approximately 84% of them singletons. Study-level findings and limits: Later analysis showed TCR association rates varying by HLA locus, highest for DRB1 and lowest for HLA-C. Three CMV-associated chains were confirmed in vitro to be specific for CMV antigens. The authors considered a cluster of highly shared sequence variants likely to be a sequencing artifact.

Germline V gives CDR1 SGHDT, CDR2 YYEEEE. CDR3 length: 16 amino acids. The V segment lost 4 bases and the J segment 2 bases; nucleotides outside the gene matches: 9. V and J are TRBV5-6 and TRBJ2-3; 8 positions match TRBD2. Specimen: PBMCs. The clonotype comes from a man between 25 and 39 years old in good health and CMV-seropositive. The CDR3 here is CASSLRGLGDTDTQYF. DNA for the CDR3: TGTGCCAGCAGCCTGAGGGGACTAGGGGACACAGATACGCAGTATTTT.